This TCR beta chain was profiled in a study of radiotherapy plus CTLA-4 blockade in lung cancer. Findings and caveats of the study: Among reported predictors of response, early blood T cell clone dynamics with interferon-beta performed best.

About this clone: Its target is not known.

Sequencing was performed with immunoSEQ multiplex PCR; in TCRdb, only in-frame clones are kept and a portion is missing. The top ten clones hold about 14% of a sample with about 84,000 clones, about two thirds of them seen once. The sequencing used peripheral blood, collected from a patient treated with radiotherapy plus ipilimumab. This clonotype was obtained from a human donor with non-small cell lung cancer that progressed on radiotherapy plus ipilimumab.

CDR3 bases: TGTGCCAGCAGCCTACTACAGGGGAGGGGGGAGCTGTTTTTT. It translates to CASSLLQGRGELFF. V gene TRBV11-2 combines with J gene TRBJ2-2; D is possibly TRBD1 (7 bases). With 5 bases removed from V and 8 bases from J, the gap between germline ends came to 15 bases. CDR1 and CDR2 (germline): SGHAT, FQNNGV. The CDR3 has 14 residues.